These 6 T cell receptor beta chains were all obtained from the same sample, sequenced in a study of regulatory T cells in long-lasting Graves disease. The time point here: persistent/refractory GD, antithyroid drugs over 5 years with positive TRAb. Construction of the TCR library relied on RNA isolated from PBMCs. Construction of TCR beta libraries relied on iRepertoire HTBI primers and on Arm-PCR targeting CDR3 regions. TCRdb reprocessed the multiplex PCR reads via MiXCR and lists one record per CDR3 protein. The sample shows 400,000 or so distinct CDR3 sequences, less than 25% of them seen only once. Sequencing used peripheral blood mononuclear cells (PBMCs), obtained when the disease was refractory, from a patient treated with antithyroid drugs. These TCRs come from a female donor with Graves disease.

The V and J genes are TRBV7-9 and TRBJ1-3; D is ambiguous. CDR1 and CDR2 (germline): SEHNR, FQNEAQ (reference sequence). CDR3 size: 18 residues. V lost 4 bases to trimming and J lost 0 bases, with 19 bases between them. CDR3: CASSSGLDLGNSGNTIYF. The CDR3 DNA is TGTGCCAGCAGCTCCGGGCTCGACCTGGGAAACTCTGGAAACACCATATATTTT.

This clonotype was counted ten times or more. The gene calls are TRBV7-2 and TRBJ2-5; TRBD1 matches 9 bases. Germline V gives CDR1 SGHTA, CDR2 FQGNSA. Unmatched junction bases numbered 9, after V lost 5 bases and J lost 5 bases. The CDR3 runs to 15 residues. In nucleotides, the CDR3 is TGTGCCAGCAGCCGCCGACAGGGGGGGGGGGAGACCCAGTACTTC. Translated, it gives CASSRRQGGGETQYF.

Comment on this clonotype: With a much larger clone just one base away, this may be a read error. CDR3 bases: TGTGCCGGCACCAACTCGGGACAGCAGAACACTGAAGCTTTCTTT. Protein sequence: CAGTNSGQQNTEAFF. The chain links TRBV27 to TRBJ1-1; 7 bases fit TRBD1. Trimming removed 11 bases from V and 1 base from J; junction bases left unmatched: 13. In germline, CDR1 is MNHEY, CDR2 SMNVEV (reference sequence). This CDR3 contains 15 residues.

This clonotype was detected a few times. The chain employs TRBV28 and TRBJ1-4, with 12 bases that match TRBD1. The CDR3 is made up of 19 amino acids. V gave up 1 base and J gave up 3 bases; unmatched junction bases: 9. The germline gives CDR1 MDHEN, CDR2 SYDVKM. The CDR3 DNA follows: TGTGCCAGCAGTTTATACTTGGGGGACAGGGGGCCCGCTAATGAAAAACTGTTTTTT. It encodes CASSLYLGDRGPANEKLFF.

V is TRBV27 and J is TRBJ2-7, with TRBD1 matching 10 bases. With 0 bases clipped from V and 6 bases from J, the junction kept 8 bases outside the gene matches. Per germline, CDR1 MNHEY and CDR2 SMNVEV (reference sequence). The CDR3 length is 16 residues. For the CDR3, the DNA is TGTGCCAGCAGTTTATCTGCCTTTGGGACAGGGGCCGAGCAGTACTTC. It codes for CASSLSAFGTGAEQYF.

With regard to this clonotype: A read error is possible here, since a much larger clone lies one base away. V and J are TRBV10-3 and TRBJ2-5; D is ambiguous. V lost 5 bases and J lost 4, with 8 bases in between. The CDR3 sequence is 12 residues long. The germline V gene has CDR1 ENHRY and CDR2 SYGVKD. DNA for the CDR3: TGTGCCATCAGTACCGAACCAGAGACCCAGTACTTC. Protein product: CAISTEPETQYF.